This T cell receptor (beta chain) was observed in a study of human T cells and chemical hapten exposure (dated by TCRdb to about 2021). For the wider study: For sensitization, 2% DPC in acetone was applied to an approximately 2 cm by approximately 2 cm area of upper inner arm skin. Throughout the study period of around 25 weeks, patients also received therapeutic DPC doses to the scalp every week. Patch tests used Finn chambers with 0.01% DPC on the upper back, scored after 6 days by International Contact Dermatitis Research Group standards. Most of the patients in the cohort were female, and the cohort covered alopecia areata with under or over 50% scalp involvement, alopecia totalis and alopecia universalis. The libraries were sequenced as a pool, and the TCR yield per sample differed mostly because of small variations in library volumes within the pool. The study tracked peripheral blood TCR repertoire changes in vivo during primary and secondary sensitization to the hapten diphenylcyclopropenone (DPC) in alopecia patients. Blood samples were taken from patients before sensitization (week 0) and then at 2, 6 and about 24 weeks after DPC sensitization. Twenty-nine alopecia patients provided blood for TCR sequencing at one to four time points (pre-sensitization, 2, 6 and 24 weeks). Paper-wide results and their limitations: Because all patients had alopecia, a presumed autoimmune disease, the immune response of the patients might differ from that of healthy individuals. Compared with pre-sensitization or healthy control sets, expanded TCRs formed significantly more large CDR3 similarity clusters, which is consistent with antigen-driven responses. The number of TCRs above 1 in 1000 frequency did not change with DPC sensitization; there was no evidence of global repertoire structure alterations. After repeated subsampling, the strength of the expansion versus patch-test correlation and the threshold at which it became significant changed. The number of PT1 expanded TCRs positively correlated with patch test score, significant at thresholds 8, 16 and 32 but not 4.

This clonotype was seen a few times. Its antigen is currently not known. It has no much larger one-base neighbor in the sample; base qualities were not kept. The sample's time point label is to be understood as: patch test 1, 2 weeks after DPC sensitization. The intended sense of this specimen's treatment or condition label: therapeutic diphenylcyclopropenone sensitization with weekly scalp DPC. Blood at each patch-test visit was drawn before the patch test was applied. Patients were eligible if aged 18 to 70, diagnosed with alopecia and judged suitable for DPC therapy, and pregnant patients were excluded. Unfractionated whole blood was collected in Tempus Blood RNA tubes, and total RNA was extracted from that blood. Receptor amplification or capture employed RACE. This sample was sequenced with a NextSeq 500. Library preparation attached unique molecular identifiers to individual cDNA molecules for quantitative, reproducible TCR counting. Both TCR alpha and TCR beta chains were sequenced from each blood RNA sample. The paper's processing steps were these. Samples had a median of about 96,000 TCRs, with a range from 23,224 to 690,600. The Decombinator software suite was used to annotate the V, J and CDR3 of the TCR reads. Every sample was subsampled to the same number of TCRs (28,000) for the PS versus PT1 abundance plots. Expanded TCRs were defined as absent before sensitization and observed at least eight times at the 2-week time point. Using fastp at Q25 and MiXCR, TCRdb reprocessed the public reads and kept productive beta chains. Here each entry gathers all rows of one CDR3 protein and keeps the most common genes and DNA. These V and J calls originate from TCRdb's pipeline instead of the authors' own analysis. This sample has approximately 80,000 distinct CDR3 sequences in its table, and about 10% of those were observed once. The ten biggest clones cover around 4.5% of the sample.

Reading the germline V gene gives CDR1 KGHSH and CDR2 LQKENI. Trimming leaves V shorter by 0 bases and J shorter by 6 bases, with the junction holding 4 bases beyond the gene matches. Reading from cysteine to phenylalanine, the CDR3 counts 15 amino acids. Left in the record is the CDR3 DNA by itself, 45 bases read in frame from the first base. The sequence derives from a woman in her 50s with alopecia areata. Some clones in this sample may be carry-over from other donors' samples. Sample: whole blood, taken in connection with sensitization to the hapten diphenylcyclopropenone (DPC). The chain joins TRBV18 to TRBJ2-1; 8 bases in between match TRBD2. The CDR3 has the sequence CASSPPERESNEQFF. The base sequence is TGTGCCAGCTCACCACCGGAGCGGGAGAGCAATGAGCAGTTCTTC.